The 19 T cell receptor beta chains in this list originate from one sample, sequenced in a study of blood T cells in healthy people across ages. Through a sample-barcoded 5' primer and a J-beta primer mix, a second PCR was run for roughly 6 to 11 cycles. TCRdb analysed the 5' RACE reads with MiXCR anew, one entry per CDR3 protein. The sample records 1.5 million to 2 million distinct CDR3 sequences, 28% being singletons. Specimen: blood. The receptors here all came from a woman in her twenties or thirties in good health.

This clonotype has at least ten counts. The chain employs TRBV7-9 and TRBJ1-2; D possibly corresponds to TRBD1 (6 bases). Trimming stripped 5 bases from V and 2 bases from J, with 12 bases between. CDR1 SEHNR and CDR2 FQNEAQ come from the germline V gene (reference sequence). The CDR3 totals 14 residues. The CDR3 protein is CASSATGPNYGYTF. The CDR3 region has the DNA TGTGCCAGCAGCGCAACAGGGCCAAACTATGGCTACACCTTC.

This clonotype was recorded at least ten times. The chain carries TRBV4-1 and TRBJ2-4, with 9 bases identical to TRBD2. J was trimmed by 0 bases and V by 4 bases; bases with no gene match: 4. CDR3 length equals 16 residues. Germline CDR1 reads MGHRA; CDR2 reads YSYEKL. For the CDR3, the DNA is TGCGCCAGCAGCCCTATAGCGGGGGTAGCCAAAAACATTCAGTACTTC. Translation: CASSPIAGVAKNIQYF.

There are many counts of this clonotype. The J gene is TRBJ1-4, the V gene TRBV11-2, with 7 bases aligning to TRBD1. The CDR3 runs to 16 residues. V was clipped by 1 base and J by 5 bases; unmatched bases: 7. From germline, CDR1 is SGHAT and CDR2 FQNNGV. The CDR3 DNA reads TGTGCCAGCAGCTTAGCGTCGGGACAGCGGAATGAAAAACTGTTTTTT. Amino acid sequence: CASSLASGQRNEKLFF.

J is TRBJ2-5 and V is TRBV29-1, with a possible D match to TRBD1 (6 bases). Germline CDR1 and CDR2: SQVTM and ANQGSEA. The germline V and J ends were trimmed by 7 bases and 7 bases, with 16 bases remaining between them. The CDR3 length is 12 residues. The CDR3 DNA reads TGCAGCGGTTCCGGGACAAGGCTGACCCAGTACTTC. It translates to CSGSGTRLTQYF. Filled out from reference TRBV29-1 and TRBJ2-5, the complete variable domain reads SAVISQKPSRDICQRGTSLTIQCQVDSQVTMMFWYRQQPGQSLTLIATANQGSEATYESGFVIDKFPISRPNLTFSTLTVSNMSPEDSSIYLCSGSGTRLTQYFGPGTRLLVL.

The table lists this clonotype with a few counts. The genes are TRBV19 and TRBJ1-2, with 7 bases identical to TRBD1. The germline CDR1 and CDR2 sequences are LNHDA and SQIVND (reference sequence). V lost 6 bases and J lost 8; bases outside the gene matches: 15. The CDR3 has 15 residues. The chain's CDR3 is CASSRTGTAGYGYTF. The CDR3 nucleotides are TGTGCCAGTAGCCGAACTGGGACAGCTGGCTACGGCTACACCTTC.

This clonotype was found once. This CDR3 is CASSFPPTGIGYTF. In nucleotides, the CDR3 is TGTGCCAGCAGCTTCCCTCCGACAGGGATTGGCTACACCTTC. J is TRBJ1-2 and V is TRBV7-2, with TRBD1 matching over 7 bases. Trimming cost V 3 bases and J 7 bases; bases outside gene matches: 8. The germline V gene encodes CDR1 SGHTA and CDR2 FQGNSA. This CDR3 is 14 amino acids long.

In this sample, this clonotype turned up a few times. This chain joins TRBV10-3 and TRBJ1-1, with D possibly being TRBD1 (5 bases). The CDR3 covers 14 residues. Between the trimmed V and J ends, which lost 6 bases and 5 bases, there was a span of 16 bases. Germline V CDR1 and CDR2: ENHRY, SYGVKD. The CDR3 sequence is CAIRPPEGRTEAFF. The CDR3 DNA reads TGTGCCATCAGGCCTCCGGAGGGGAGGACTGAAGCTTTCTTT.

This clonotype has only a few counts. For the CDR3, the DNA is TGTGCTAGTGGTTTGGCCGACTTTGACTATCGAGGTGAGCAGTTCTTC. This translates into CASGLADFDYRGEQFF. J is TRBJ2-1 and V is TRBV12-5, with a tentative D call TRBD2 (5 bases). CDR1 and CDR2 (germline): LGHNT, FRNRAP. This CDR3 is built from 16 residues. V gave up 1 base and J gave up 9 bases, with 19 bases separating them.

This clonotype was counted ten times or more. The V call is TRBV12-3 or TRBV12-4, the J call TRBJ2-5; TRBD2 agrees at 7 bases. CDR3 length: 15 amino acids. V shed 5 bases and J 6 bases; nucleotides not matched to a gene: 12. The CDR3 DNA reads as TGTGCCAGCAGTCACGGGACTACACAACGCAAGACCCAGTACTTC. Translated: CASSHGTTQRKTQYF.

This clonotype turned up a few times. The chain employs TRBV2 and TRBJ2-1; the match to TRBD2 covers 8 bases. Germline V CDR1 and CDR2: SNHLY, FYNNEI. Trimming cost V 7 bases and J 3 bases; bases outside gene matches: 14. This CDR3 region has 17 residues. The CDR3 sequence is CASTLGGSGGFYNEQFF. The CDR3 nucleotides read TGTGCCAGCACTCTCGGGGGGAGCGGGGGATTCTACAATGAGCAGTTCTTC.

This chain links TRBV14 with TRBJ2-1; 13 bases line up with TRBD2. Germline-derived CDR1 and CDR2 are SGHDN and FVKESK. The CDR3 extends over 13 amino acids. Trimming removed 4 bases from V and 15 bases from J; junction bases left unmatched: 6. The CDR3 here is CASSPGLAGVRFF. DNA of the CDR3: TGTGCCAGCAGCCCCGGACTAGCGGGAGTCAGGTTCTTC.

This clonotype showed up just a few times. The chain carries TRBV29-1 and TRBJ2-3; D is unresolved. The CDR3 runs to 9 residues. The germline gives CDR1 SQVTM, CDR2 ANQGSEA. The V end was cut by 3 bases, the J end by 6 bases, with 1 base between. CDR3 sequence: CSVDDTQYF. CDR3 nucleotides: TGCAGCGTTGACGATACGCAGTATTTT.

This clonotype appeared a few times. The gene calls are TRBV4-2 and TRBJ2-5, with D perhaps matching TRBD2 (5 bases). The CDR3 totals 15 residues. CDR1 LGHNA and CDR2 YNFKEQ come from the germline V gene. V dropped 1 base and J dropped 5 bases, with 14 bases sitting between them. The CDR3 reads CASSQGEGRMETQYF. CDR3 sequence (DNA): TGTGCCAGCAGCCAAGGTGAGGGTCGAATGGAGACCCAGTACTTC.

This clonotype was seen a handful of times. CDR3 sequence: CASSSRRANTEAFF. CDR3 nucleotides: TGTGCCAGCAGCTCCCGGAGGGCGAACACTGAAGCTTTCTTT. The V gene is TRBV12-3 or TRBV12-4, the J gene TRBJ1-1, with no clear D. The CDR3 extends over 14 amino acids. Trimming removed 6 bases at V and 1 base at J, with 12 bases between.

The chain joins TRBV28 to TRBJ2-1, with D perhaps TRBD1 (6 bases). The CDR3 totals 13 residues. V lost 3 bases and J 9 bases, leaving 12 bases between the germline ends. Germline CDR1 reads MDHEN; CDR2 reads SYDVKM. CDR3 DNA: TGTGCCAGCAGTTTCCCCGGGACATTTGAGCAGTTCTTC. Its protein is CASSFPGTFEQFF. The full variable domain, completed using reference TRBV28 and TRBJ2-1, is DVKVTQSSRYLVKRTGEKVFLECVQDMDHENMFWYRQDPGLGLRLIYFSYDVKMKEKGDIPEGYSVSREKKERFSLILESASTNQTSMYLCASSFPGTFEQFFGPGTRLTVL.

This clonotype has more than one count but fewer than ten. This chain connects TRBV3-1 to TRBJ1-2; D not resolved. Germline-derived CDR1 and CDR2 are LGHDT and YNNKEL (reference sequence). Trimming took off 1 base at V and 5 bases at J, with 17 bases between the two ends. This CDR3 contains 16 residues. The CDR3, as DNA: TGTGCCAGCAGCCAAGTCGGGCAGGTTAAAGGGTATGGCTACACCTTC. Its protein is CASSQVGQVKGYGYTF. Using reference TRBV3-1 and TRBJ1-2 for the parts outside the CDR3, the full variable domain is DTAVSQTPKYLVTQMGNDKSIKCEQNLGHDTMYWYKQDSKKFLKIMFSYNNKELIINETVPNRFSPKSPDKAHLNLHINSLELGDSAVYFCASSQVGQVKGYGYTFGSGTRLTVV.

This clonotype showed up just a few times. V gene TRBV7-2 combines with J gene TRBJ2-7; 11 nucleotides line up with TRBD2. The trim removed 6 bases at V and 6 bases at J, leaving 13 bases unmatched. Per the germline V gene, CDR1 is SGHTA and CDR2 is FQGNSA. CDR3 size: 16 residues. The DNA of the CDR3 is TGTGCCAGCAGACAAACCGGGACTAGCGGTTCAGGCGAGCAGTACTTC. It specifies CASRQTGTSGSGEQYF.

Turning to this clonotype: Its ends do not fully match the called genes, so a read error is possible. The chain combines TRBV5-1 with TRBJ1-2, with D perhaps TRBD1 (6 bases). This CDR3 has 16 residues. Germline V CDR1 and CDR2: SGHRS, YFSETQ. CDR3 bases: TGCGCCGGCAGCTTCACGCCGGGGAGACAGGACTATGGCTACACCTTC. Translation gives CAGSFTPGRQDYGYTF.

The CDR3 region is CASRESGAADTQYF. The CDR3 DNA follows: TGTGCCAGCAGGGAAAGCGGCGCCGCAGATACGCAGTATTTT. V and J are TRBV2 and TRBJ2-3, with D perhaps TRBD2 (5 bases). The CDR3 contains 14 residues. The V end lost 6 bases, the J end lost 4 bases, and 14 bases lay between the germline ends. The V gene's germline CDR1 is SNHLY and CDR2 FYNNEI. The full variable domain, its missing parts supplied by reference TRBV2 and TRBJ2-3, is EPEVTQTPSHQVTQMGQEVILRCVPISNHLYFYWYRQILGQKVEFLVSFYNNEISEKSEIFDDQFSVERPDGSNFTLKIRSTKLEDSAMYFCASRESGAADTQYFGPGTRLTVL.